This TCR beta chain derives from a study of beta chain features in type 1 diabetes. As for this clone: Antigen unknown.

All of the isolated RNA was reverse transcribed, so expressed TCRB transcripts were sequenced. Only in-frame clones appear in the TCRdb table, and some are missing; sequencing was by immunoSEQ multiplex PCR. The table includes more than 300,000 clones, 10% to 15% detected once. The CDR3 spans 16 residues. Per the germline V gene, CDR1 is SGDLS and CDR2 is YYNGEE. After removal of 4 bases from V and 7 bases from J, the junction contained 10 bases not matched to a gene. Each of the CD4+ naive, central memory, regulatory and stem cell-like memory populations was sorted via CD45RO/CCR7/CD25/CD127/CD95/CD27. General observations from the study: Researchers caution that PCR might favor shorter templates, equally among patients and controls.

This sequence was found in a man between 18 and 29 years old in good health. The chain uses TRBV9 and TRBJ2-1; TRBD2 matches at 11 bases. Sequenced: naive CD4+ T cells from blood. In DNA, the CDR3 is TGTGCCAGCAGCCTGGTGTTAGCGGGGGGGCCAAATGAGCAGTTCTTC. Its translation is CASSLVLAGGPNEQFF.